The T cell receptor (beta chain) described here comes from a study of graft-versus-host responses after intestinal transplantation. Study-level findings and limits: Individuals who had graft-donor T cell macrochimerism had allografts that showed high graft-versus-host to host-versus-graft clonal ratios. Recipient-marrow GvH clones were detected, some having first appeared in ileum or blood.

This clone appeared a single time. Its target is unknown. The CDR3 totals 17 residues. Germline V gene sequence: CDR1 MDHEN, CDR2 SYDVKM. V lost 4 bases to trimming and J lost 5 bases; unmatched junction nucleotides: 11. Generated by immunoSEQ multiplex PCR, the TCRdb table keeps only in-frame clones and is missing some. The sample yields roughly 92,000 clones, around 90% seen once. This rearrangement joins TRBV28 to TRBJ2-2; 9 bases match TRBD1. This clonotype was obtained from a human donor who was the organ donor for an intestinal transplant. The sample consisted of unstimulated CD4+ T cells sorted from spleen or lymph node cells, taken before transplant. The DNA of the CDR3 is TGTGCCAGCAGTTGGGCCTCCGGGACAGGGAGAACCGGGGAGCTGTTTTTT. It yields the protein CASSWASGTGRTGELFF.